These 25 T cell receptor beta chains came from one sample sequenced in a study of beta chain features in type 1 diabetes. Expressed TCRB transcripts were sequenced, since all the RNA that had been isolated was reverse transcribed. Method: immunoSEQ multiplex PCR; TCRdb's copy keeps in-frame clones and lacks some. The data hold 150,000 or so clones, with roughly 9.3% observed a single time. The sequenced sample was central memory CD4+ T cells from blood. All receptors come from a woman aged 40 to 55 in good health.

A remark on this clone: Other DNA sequences within the sample encode an identical CDR3. The chain employs TRBV5-1 and TRBJ2-3, with 9 bases matching TRBD2. The ends lost 0 bases at V and 2 bases at J; junction bases unmatched: 7. Germline CDR1 is SGHRS and CDR2 is YFSETQ. The CDR3 covers 17 residues. Here the CDR3 DNA reads TGCGCCAGCAGCTTGGCTCTAGCGGGGCCCTCCACAGATACGCAGTATTTT. Amino acids: CASSLALAGPSTDTQYF.

This clone has ten or more counts. The chain recombines TRBV6-5 with TRBJ2-7; a weak D match, TRBD2 (5 bases). This CDR3 has 11 residues. V lost 8 bases and J 7 bases, leaving 12 bases between the germline ends. CDR1 and CDR2 (germline): MNHEY, SVGAGI. This chain's CDR3 is CASAPPGEQYF. The CDR3 DNA follows: TGTGCCAGCGCACCCCCGGGGGAGCAGTACTTC.

This clone showed up just a few times. V usage is TRBV6-5 and J usage is TRBJ1-6, with a tentative D call TRBD1 (5 bases). V was shortened by 6 bases and J by 11 bases, with 17 bases between the two germline ends. The length of the CDR3 is 14 residues. Per germline, CDR1 MNHEY and CDR2 SVGAGI. The CDR3 protein is CASRRGEVYAPLHF. The CDR3 DNA sequence: TGTGCCAGCAGGCGAGGGGAGGTGTACGCACCCCTCCACTTT.

This clone was observed many times. The chain uses TRBV4-3 and TRBJ2-2; D unresolved. The CDR3 spans 14 residues. Per the germline V gene, CDR1 is LGHNA and CDR2 is YSLEER. The V end was cut by 0 bases, the J end by 2 bases, with 4 bases between. The CDR3: CASSQDLNTGELFF. The CDR3 DNA reads TGCGCCAGCAGCCAAGATCTCAACACCGGGGAGCTGTTTTTT.

The gene calls are TRBV11-2 and TRBJ1-1; no definite D call. V was pared by 5 bases and J by 0 bases, with 13 bases between. This CDR3 is built from 15 residues. The germline gives CDR1 SGHAT, CDR2 FQNNGV. CDR3 sequence: CASSLFDTVNTEAFF. CDR3 nucleotides: TGTGCCAGCAGCCTTTTTGATACAGTGAACACTGAAGCTTTCTTT.

This clone turned up a few times. The V and J genes are TRBV9 and TRBJ2-1, with 10 bases aligning to TRBD2. This CDR3 contains 16 residues. V lost 0 bases to trimming and J lost 10 bases; unmatched junction nucleotides: 10. Germline V gene lookup returns CDR1 SGDLS and CDR2 YYNGEE. Here the CDR3 reads CASSVAGTSGTREQFF. The CDR3 DNA reads TGTGCCAGCAGCGTAGCGGGAACTAGCGGGACTCGGGAGCAGTTCTTC.

There are many counts of this clone. The V call is TRBV13, the J call TRBJ2-1, with TRBD2 matching 11 bases. V lost 1 base, J lost 7 bases, and 6 bases stayed unmatched. CDR3 length: 16 residues. Germline CDR1 is PRHDT and CDR2 is FYEKMQ (reference sequence). This chain's CDR3 is CASSLVRLAGGNEQFF. The CDR3 DNA reads as TGTGCCAGCAGCTTAGTTCGGCTAGCGGGGGGAAATGAGCAGTTCTTC.

CDR3 protein: CASSQGTGQGTAGNTIYF. The DNA of the CDR3 is TGCGCCAGCAGCCAAGGAACCGGACAGGGAACGGCTGGAAACACCATATATTTT. The chain is built from TRBV4-1 and TRBJ1-3; 8 positions match TRBD1. V dropped 1 base and J dropped 2; count of bases not matched to a gene: 10. The CDR3 has 18 residues. The germline gives CDR1 MGHRA, CDR2 YSYEKL.

This clone was found a few times. This rearrangement joins TRBV9 to TRBJ1-1, with TRBD1 identical over 8 bases. The CDR3 runs 14 residues. The trim removed 4 bases at V and 6 bases at J, leaving 8 bases unmatched. Germline-derived CDR1 and CDR2 are SGDLS and YYNGEE. The CDR3 sequence is CASSPGDRKAEAFF. The CDR3 coding sequence is TGTGCCAGCAGCCCCGGGGACAGGAAAGCTGAAGCTTTCTTT.

This clone came up many times. The chain employs TRBV7-9 and TRBJ2-7; tentative D call: TRBD1 (6 bases). Trimming pared 2 bases from V and 5 bases from J, leaving 13 bases between. Germline CDR1 is SEHNR and CDR2 is FQNEAQ (reference sequence). The CDR3 loop spans 14 amino acids. The CDR3 here is CASSLWDIGDEQYF. The CDR3 nucleotides read TGTGCCAGCAGCTTATGGGACATCGGGGACGAGCAGTACTTC. Supplemented by reference TRBV7-9 and TRBJ2-7, the full variable domain reads DTGVSQNPRHKITKRGQNVTFRCDPISEHNRLYWYRQTLGQGPEFLTYFQNEAQLEKSRLLSDRFSAERPKGSFSTLEIQRTEQGDSAMYLCASSLWDIGDEQYFGPGTRLTVT.

The chain combines TRBV5-4 with TRBJ2-5; TRBD2 matches 12 bases. Looked up from germline, CDR1 is SGHNT and CDR2 is YYREEE (reference sequence). CDR3 size: 15 residues. Trimming took 4 bases from V and 3 from J; bases not matched to a gene: 4. The CDR3 DNA sequence: TGTGCCAGCAGCCTGAGACTAGCGGGGGAAGAGACCCAGTACTTC. Amino acids: CASSLRLAGEETQYF.

The chain uses TRBV2 and TRBJ2-2, with D unresolved. The V and J ends lost 4 bases and 4 bases respectively, with 10 bases between them. CDR1 is SNHLY, CDR2 FYNNEI, per germline. This CDR3 has 14 amino acids. CDR3 sequence: CASSVVSTTGELFF. In DNA form, the CDR3 reads TGTGCCAGCAGTGTGGTCAGTACCACCGGGGAGCTGTTTTTT.

V gene TRBV19 combines with J gene TRBJ1-5, with D hard to call. Per the germline V gene, CDR1 is LNHDA and CDR2 is SQIVND (reference sequence). The CDR3 is 14 amino acids. Trimming took off 8 bases at V and 0 bases at J, with 11 bases between the two ends. The chain's CDR3 is CASGKDYSNQPQHF. The DNA for the CDR3 is TGTGCCAGTGGGAAGGACTATAGCAATCAGCCCCAGCATTTT.

This clone was seen more than once but under ten times. This chain uses TRBV7-9 with TRBJ1-2; D is perhaps TRBD1 (5 bases). CDR3 length equals 13 residues. Germline loops: CDR1 SEHNR, CDR2 FQNEAQ (reference sequence). Trimming pared 5 bases from V and 6 bases from J, leaving 13 bases between. The CDR3 DNA follows: TGTGCCAGCAGCCCAGACCCGGGGGATGGCTACACCTTC. It is translated as CASSPDPGDGYTF.

There are many counts of this clone. This chain links TRBV20-1 with TRBJ2-1; TRBD2 matches at 7 bases. CDR1 is DFQATT and CDR2 is SNEGSKA in the germline V gene (reference sequence). J lost 10 bases, V lost 1 base, and 1 base had no gene match. The CDR3 is 11 amino acids. CDR3 DNA: TGCAGTGCTAGAGGGACTAGGGAGCAGTTCTTC. It encodes CSARGTREQFF.

This clone was found a few times. J is TRBJ1-2 and V is TRBV6-1; no firm D call. The V end lost 6 bases, the J end lost 3 bases, and 5 bases lay between the germline ends. The CDR3 sequence is 11 residues long. CDR1 and CDR2 (germline): MNHNS, SASEGT. DNA for the CDR3: TGTGCCAGCAGGGACTACTATGGCTACACCTTC. Translation: CASRDYYGYTF.

V gene TRBV6-5 combines with J gene TRBJ2-7; TRBD1 might be the D (5 bases). V gave up 8 bases and J gave up 5 bases, with 10 bases separating them. Looked up from germline, CDR1 is MNHEY and CDR2 is SVGAGI. The CDR3 has 11 residues. The CDR3 nucleotides are TGTGCCAGCTATAGGGGCCACGAGCAGTACTTC. Translating gives CASYRGHEQYF.

This clone was seen a few times. The chain links TRBV4-3 to TRBJ2-5; 10 nucleotides line up with TRBD2. Germline trimming cut 0 bases from V and 3 bases from J; bases unmatched to any gene: 7. The CDR3 runs 17 residues. Germline CDR1 is LGHNA and CDR2 is YSLEER. CDR3 amino acids: CASSQETFGLAEETQYF. CDR3 sequence (DNA): TGCGCCAGCAGCCAAGAAACGTTCGGACTAGCGGAAGAGACCCAGTACTTC.

This clone was seen a handful of times. The chain carries TRBV6-5 and TRBJ1-6, with 8 bases aligning to TRBD1. The trim removed 4 bases at V and 8 bases at J, leaving 10 bases unmatched. In germline, CDR1 is MNHEY, CDR2 SVGAGI. The CDR3 consists of 16 residues. For the CDR3, the DNA is TGTGCCAGCAGTTCCTTTACAGGGGGGTTTGATTCACCCCTCCACTTT. Translating gives CASSSFTGGFDSPLHF.

The CDR3 sequence is CASSPGQEAQYF. The CDR3 DNA is TGTGCCAGCTCACCAGGACAGGAGGCGCAGTATTTT. V is TRBV18 and J is TRBJ2-3; 7 bases align to TRBD1. CDR3 size: 12 residues. From germline, CDR1 is KGHSH and CDR2 LQKENI. Trimming removed 2 bases from V and 10 bases from J; junction bases left unmatched: 3.

In its sample, this clone was seen a few times. The chain has TRBV29-1 and TRBJ1-6, with a weak D call TRBD1 (6 bases). This CDR3 is built from 13 residues. Trimming took off 5 bases at V and 6 bases at J, with 11 bases between the two ends. CDR1 and CDR2 from the germline V gene are SQVTM and ANQGSEA. In DNA, the CDR3 is TGCAGCGTTCGGACAGTCTTTAATTCACCCCTCCACTTT. Translated, it gives CSVRTVFNSPLHF.

The chain combines TRBV14 with TRBJ2-5; TRBD1 agrees at 8 bases. This CDR3 has 16 residues. Germline CDR1 is SGHDN and CDR2 is FVKESK. The ends lost 2 bases at V and 1 base at J; junction bases unmatched: 6. The CDR3 nucleotides read TGTGCCAGCAGCCAATGGACAGGGCATTCCCAAGAGACCCAGTACTTC. This gives the protein CASSQWTGHSQETQYF.

This chain's CDR3 is CAITGQGAGEQYF. The CDR3 nucleotides are TGTGCCATCACCGGACAGGGGGCGGGGGAGCAGTACTTC. V usage is TRBV10-3 and J usage is TRBJ2-7, with 11 bases lining up with TRBD1. The CDR3 extends over 13 amino acids. The germline V gene has CDR1 ENHRY and CDR2 SYGVKD. The junction had 6 bases not matched to a gene; V was cut back by 7 bases and J by 7 bases.

This clone was recorded a few times. This chain connects TRBV19 to TRBJ1-5; no definite D call. This CDR3 contains 14 residues. Trimming pared 9 bases from V and 5 bases from J, leaving 17 bases between. Germline V gene lookup returns CDR1 LNHDA and CDR2 SQIVND (reference sequence). The CDR3 spells CASSGVGLHQPQHF. CDR3 DNA: TGTGCCAGCAGTGGAGTAGGCCTCCATCAGCCCCAGCATTTT.

The chain is built from TRBV2 and TRBJ2-6, with D uncertain. Germline lookup yields CDR1 SNHLY and CDR2 FYNNEI. Trimming removed 9 bases from V and 0 bases from J, with 12 bases in between. CDR3 length: 15 residues. The chain's CDR3 is CASFTPSSGANVLTF. The CDR3 nucleotides read TGTGCCAGTTTTACACCTTCCTCTGGGGCCAACGTCCTGACTTTC. Full variable domain (outside the CDR3, taken from reference TRBV2 and TRBJ2-6): EPEVTQTPSHQVTQMGQEVILRCVPISNHLYFYWYRQILGQKVEFLVSFYNNEISEKSEIFDDQFSVERPDGSNFTLKIRSTKLEDSAMYFCASFTPSSGANVLTFGAGSRLTVL.